The 6 T cell receptor beta chains presented below share a single source sample, sequenced in a study of T cell changes during pregnancy in multiple sclerosis. Profiling relied on immunoSEQ multiplex PCR, and the TCRdb table lists in-frame clones only, not all of them. Among about 39,000 clones listed, 85% to 95% were seen once. The starting material was CD4+ T cells from peripheral blood mononuclear cells, obtained in the first trimester of pregnancy. These receptors came from a female donor with multiple sclerosis, enrolled in a pregnancy study.

This sequence joins TRBV7-2 and TRBJ2-5; 8 bases are shared with TRBD2. The ends lost 2 bases at V and 4 bases at J; junction bases unmatched: 6. CDR3 length equals 15 residues. CDR1 and CDR2 from the germline V gene are SGHTA and FQGNSA. Here the CDR3 reads CASSLRAGGLETQYF. CDR3 DNA: TGTGCCAGCAGCTTAAGGGCGGGAGGATTAGAGACCCAGTACTTC.

The chain joins TRBV7-9 to TRBJ1-1; D might be TRBD1 (5 bases). V shed 5 bases and J shed 5 bases, with 18 bases lying between them. The CDR3 has 15 residues. Germline V gene data show CDR1 as SEHNR and CDR2 as FQNEAQ (reference sequence). The CDR3 sequence is CASSPTGVSLTEAFF. In nucleotides, the CDR3 is TGTGCCAGCAGCCCTACAGGAGTTTCGTTGACTGAAGCTTTCTTT. Filled out from reference TRBV7-9 and TRBJ1-1, the complete variable domain reads DTGVSQNPRHKITKRGQNVTFRCDPISEHNRLYWYRQTLGQGPEFLTYFQNEAQLEKSRLLSDRFSAERPKGSFSTLEIQRTEQGDSAMYLCASSPTGVSLTEAFFGQGTRLTVV.

V is TRBV4-2 and J is TRBJ2-2; weak D call: TRBD1 (7 bases). Germline CDR1 LGHNA, CDR2 YNFKEQ. Trimming removed 4 bases at V and 5 bases at J, with 23 bases between. CDR3 size: 18 residues. CDR3 sequence: CASSPRGGRGLSTGELFF. DNA for the CDR3: TGTGCCAGCAGCCCCCGGGGAGGAAGGGGGCTTTCTACCGGGGAGCTGTTTTTT.

The chain is built from TRBV7-8 and TRBJ1-4; possibly TRBD1 for D (6 bases). The germline V gene encodes CDR1 SGHVS and CDR2 FQNEAQ. The CDR3 is made up of 14 amino acids. Trimming removed 5 bases at V and 6 bases at J, with 13 bases between. The CDR3: CASSPAGHYEKLFF. In DNA, the CDR3 is TGTGCCAGCAGCCCAGCGGGACATTATGAAAAACTGTTTTTT.

The chain uses TRBV6-1 and TRBJ2-1, with D possibly TRBD1 on 5 matching bases. CDR3 length equals 15 residues. V lost 1 base to trimming and J lost 3 bases, with 10 bases between them. Germline CDR1 is MNHNS and CDR2 is SASEGT. This CDR3 reads CASSEVRRVYNEQFF. The CDR3 DNA follows: TGTGCCAGCAGTGAAGTCCGCAGGGTCTACAATGAGCAGTTCTTC.

The rearrangement joins TRBV11-3 to TRBJ2-5; TRBD2 is a possible D gene (6 bases). The CDR3 runs 20 residues. V was cut by 8 bases and J by 2 bases, with 33 bases left in between. The germline gives CDR1 SGHNT, CDR2 YENEEA. The chain's CDR3 is CASLTTQGPTLSGPQETQYF. CDR3 sequence (DNA): TGTGCCAGCCTAACAACCCAGGGTCCGACCCTAAGCGGGCCTCAAGAGACCCAGTACTTC.